A selection of T cell receptor beta chains follows, all from one sample in a study of blood T cell repertoires in COVID-19. Assay: immunoSEQ multiplex PCR; the TCRdb copy retains only in-frame clones and omits some. Of 45,000 to 50,000 clones listed, 70% to 90% are singletons. Specimen: peripheral blood. All receptors come from a human donor in a cohort sampled during active COVID-19. CDR3s include the opening cysteine and the closing phenylalanine or tryptophan. The order of the fields is J gene, clone size, V gene, D gene, CDR3 protein, CDR3 DNA. D genes are given only for firm matches. Size tells how often a clone was seen (once, few, many) or the class of an expanded clone, and some rows leave it out.

>TRBJ1-4|.|TRBV4-1|TRBD1
CASSQVGPGQGSEKLFF
TGCGCCAGCAGCCAAGTCGGACCGGGACAGGGTAGTGAAAAACTGTTTTTT
>TRBJ2-7|few|TRBV5-5|TRBD1
CASSSRVDRGGEQYF
TGTGCCAGCAGCTCGCGGGTGGACAGGGGGGGCGAGCAGTACTTC
>TRBJ1-1|.|TRBV3-1/TRBV3-2|TRBD1
CASTDRGPYTEAFF
TGTGCCAGCACCGACAGGGGGCCATACACTGAAGCTTTCTTT
>TRBJ2-1|.|TRBV6-4|TRBD2
CASSKSGVYNEQFF
TGTGCCAGCAGCAAGAGCGGGGTCTACAATGAGCAGTTCTTC
>TRBJ1-5|.|TRBV5-6|TRBD1
CASSSLGQGGGQPQHF
TGTGCCAGCAGCTCTCTTGGACAGGGAGGAGGCCAGCCCCAGCATTTT
>TRBJ1-2|.|TRBV5-1|.
CASSSHSPDYGYTF
TGCGCCAGCAGCTCCCATTCCCCGGACTATGGCTACACCTTC
>TRBJ2-4|.|TRBV7-9|.
CASSMPRNAKNIQYF
TGTGCCAGCAGCATGCCGCGGAACGCCAAAAACATTCAGTACTTC
>TRBJ2-7|.|TRBV4-3|TRBD1
CASSHSGTGETYEQYF
TGCGCCAGCAGCCACTCCGGGACAGGGGAGACCTACGAGCAGTACTTC
>TRBJ2-7|.|TRBV21-1|.
CASSLRTPGQTYEQYF
TGTGCCAGCAGCCTGAGAACCCCCGGACAGACCTACGAGCAGTACTTC
>TRBJ2-5|.|TRBV4-3|TRBD2
CASSREIAGGTGRETQYF
TGCGCCAGCAGCCGAGAAATAGCGGGGGGAACGGGGAGAGAGACCCAGTACTTC
>TRBJ2-7|.|TRBV18|TRBD1
CASSPRGQGASYEQYF
TGTGCCAGCTCACCACGGGGACAGGGGGCCTCCTACGAGCAGTACTTC
>TRBJ2-2|.|TRBV18|.
CASSPGPGELFF
TGTGCCAGCTCACCAGGGCCCGGGGAGCTGTTTTTT
>TRBJ2-2|.|TRBV5-4|TRBD1
CASSPQGAGELFF
TGTGCCAGCAGCCCGCAGGGGGCCGGGGAGCTGTTTTTT